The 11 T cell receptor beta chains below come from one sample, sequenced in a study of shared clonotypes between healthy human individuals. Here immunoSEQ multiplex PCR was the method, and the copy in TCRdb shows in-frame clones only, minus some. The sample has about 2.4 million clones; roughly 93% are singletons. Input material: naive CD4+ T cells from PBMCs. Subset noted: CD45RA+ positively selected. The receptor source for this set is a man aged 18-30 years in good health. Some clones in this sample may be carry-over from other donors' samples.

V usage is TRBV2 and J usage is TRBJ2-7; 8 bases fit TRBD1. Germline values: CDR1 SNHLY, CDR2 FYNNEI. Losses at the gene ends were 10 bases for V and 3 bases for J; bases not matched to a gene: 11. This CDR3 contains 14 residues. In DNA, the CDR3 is TGTGCCACCGGACCGGACAGGGAAATCTACGAGCAGTACTTC. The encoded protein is CATGPDREIYEQYF.

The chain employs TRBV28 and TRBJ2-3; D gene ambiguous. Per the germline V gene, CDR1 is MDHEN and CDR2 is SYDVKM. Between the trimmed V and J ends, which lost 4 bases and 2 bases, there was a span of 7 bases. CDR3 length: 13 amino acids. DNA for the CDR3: TGTGCCAGCAGTTCATCGATCACAGATACGCAGTATTTT. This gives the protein CASSSSITDTQYF.

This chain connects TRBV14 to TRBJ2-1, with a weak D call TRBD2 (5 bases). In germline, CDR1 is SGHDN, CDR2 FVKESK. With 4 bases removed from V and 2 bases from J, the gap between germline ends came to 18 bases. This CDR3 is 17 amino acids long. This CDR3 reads CASSRGGLRSTYNEQFF. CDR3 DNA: TGTGCCAGCAGCCGAGGCGGGTTGAGGAGTACCTACAATGAGCAGTTCTTC.

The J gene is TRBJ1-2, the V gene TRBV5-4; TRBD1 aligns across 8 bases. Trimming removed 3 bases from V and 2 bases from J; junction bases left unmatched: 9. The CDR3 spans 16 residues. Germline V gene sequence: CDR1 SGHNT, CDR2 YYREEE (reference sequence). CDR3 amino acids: CASSSILTGANYGYTF. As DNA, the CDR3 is TGTGCCAGCAGCTCGATCCTGACAGGGGCCAACTATGGCTACACCTTC.

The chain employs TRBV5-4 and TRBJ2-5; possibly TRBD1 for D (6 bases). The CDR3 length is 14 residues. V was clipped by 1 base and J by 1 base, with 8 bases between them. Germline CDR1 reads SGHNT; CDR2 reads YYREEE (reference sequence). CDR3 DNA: TGTGCCAGCAGCTTGCGGACAGTCCAAGAGACCCAGTACTTC. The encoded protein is CASSLRTVQETQYF.

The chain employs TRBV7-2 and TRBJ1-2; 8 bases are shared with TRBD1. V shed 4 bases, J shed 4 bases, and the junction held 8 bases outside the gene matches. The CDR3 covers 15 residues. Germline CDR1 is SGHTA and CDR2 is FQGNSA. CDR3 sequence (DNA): TGTGCCAGCAGCTCTGACCGGGACAGGTTCTATGGCTACACCTTC. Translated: CASSSDRDRFYGYTF.

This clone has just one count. The CDR3, as DNA: TGTGCCACCCTAGGTGAGGGGGGTGGGAACACTGAAGCTTTCTTT. It specifies CATLGEGGGNTEAFF. The V call is TRBV10-3, the J call TRBJ1-1; D is possibly TRBD1 (6 bases). Trimming took 10 bases from V and 1 from J, leaving 19 bases between them. The CDR3 covers 15 residues. Germline V CDR1 and CDR2: ENHRY, SYGVKD.

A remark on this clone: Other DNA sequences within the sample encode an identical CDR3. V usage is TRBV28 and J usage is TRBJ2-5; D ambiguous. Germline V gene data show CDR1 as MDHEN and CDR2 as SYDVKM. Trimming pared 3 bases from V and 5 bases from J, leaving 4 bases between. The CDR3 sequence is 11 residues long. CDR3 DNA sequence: TGTGCCAGCAGTTTCGCGGAGACCCAGTACTTC. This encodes CASSFAETQYF.

This CDR3 reads CASSLSGVFQETQYF. The DNA for the CDR3 is TGCGCCAGCAGCCTTAGCGGGGTCTTCCAAGAGACCCAGTACTTC. This rearrangement joins TRBV5-1 to TRBJ2-5; TRBD2 aligns across 8 bases. Germline assignment: CDR1 SGHRS and CDR2 YFSETQ. This CDR3 is 15 amino acids long. With V trimmed by 4 bases and J by 1 base, 6 bases remained unmatched.

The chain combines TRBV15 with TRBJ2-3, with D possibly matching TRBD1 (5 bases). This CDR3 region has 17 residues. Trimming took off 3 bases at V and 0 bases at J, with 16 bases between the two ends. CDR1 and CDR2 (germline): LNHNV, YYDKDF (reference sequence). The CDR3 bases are TGTGCCACCAGCAGTGATTTCGTTAGGGGAAGCACAGATACGCAGTATTTT. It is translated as CATSSDFVRGSTDTQYF.

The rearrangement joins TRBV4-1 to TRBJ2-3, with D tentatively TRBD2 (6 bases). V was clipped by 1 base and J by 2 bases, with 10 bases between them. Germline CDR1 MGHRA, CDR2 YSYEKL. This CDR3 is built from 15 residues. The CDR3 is CASSQVGLVTDTQYF. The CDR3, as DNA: TGCGCCAGCAGCCAAGTGGGACTTGTCACAGATACGCAGTATTTT.